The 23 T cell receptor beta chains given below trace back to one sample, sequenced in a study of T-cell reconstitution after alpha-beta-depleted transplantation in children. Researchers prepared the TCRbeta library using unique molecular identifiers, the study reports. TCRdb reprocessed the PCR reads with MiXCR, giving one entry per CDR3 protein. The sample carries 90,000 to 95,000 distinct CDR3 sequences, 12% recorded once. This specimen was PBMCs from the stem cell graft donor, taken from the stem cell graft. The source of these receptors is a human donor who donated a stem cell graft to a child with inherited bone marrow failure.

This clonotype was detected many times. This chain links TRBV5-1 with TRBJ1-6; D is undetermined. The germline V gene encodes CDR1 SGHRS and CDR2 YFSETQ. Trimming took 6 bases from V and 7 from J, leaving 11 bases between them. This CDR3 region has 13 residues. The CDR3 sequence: CASKGGQNSPLHF. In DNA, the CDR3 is TGCGCCAGCAAGGGTGGCCAAAATTCACCCCTCCACTTT.

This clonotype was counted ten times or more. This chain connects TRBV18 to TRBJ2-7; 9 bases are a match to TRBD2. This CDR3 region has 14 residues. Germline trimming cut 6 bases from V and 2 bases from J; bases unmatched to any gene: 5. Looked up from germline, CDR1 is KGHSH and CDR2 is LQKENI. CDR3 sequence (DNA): TGTGCCAGCTCTATAGCGGGGGCCACCTACGAGCAGTACTTC. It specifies CASSIAGATYEQYF.

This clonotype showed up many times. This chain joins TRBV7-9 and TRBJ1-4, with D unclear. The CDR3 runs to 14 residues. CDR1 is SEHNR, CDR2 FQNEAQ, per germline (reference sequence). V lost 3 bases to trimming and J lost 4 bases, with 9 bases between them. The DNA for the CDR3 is TGTGCCAGCAGCTTCTCGTGGGGTAATGAAAAACTGTTTTTT. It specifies CASSFSWGNEKLFF.

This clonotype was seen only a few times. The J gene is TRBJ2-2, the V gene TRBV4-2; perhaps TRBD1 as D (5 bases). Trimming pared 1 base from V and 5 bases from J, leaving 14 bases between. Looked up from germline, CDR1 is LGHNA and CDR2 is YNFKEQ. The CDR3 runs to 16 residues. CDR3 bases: TGTGCCAGCAGCCAAGGGGGTCAGGGCGGAACCGGGGAGCTGTTTTTT. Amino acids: CASSQGGQGGTGELFF.

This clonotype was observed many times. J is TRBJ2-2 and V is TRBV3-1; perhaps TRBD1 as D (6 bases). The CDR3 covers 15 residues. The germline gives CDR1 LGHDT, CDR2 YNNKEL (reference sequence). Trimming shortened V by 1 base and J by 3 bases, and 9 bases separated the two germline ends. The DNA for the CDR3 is TGTGCCAGCAGCCAAGTACAGGGAGACACCGGGGAGCTGTTTTTT. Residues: CASSQVQGDTGELFF.

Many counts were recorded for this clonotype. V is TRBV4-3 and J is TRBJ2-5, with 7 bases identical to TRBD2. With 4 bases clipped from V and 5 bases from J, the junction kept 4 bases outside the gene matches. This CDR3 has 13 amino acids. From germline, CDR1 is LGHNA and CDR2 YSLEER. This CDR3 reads CASSRDGGETQYF. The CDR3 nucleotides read TGCGCCAGCAGCCGGGACGGGGGGGAGACCCAGTACTTC.

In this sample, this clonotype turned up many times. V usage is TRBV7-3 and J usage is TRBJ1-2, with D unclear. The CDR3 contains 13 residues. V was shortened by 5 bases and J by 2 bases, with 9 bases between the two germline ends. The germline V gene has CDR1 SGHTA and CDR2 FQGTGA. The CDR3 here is CASSLTPNYGYTF. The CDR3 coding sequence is TGTGCCAGCAGCCTGACACCGAACTATGGCTACACCTTC.

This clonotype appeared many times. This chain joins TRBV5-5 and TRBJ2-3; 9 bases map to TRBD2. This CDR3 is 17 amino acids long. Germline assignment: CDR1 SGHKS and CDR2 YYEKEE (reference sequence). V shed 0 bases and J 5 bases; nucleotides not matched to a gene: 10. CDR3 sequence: CASSLGFLAGAGDTQYF. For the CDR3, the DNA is TGTGCCAGCAGCTTGGGGTTCTTAGCGGGAGCGGGAGATACGCAGTATTTT. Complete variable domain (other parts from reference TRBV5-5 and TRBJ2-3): DAGVTQSPTHLIKTRGQQVTLRCSPISGHKSVSWYQQVLGQGPQFIFQYYEKEERGRGNFPDRFSARQFPNYSSELNVNALLLGDSALYLCASSLGFLAGAGDTQYFGPGTRLTVL.

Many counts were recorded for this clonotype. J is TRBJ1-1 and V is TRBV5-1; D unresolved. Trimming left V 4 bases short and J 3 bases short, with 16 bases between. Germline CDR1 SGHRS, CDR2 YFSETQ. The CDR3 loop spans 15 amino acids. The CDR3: CASSPQSEVDTEAFF. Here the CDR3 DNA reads TGCGCCAGCAGCCCCCAGTCGGAAGTAGACACTGAAGCTTTCTTT.

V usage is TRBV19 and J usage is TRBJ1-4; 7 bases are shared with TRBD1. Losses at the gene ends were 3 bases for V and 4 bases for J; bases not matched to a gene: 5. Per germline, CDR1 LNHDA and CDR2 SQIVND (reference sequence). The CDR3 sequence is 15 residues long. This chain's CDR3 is CASSIGDSHNEKLFF. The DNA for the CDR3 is TGTGCCAGTAGTATCGGGGACAGCCATAATGAAAAACTGTTTTTT.

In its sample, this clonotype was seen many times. Here the CDR3 DNA reads TGCAGGCAAAGGGGTAGTAGGAATGATTCACCCCTCCACTTT. Residues: CRQRGSRNDSPLHF. V is TRBV29-1 and J is TRBJ1-6; tentatively, D is TRBD1 (5 bases). CDR1 is SQVTM, CDR2 ANQGSEA, per germline. The CDR3 length is 14 residues.

CDR3: CASSLGAGAETNYGYTF. The CDR3 DNA reads TGTGCCAGCTCACTGGGGGCAGGGGCCGAGACGAACTATGGCTACACCTTC. The V and J genes are TRBV18 and TRBJ1-2; maybe TRBD1 (6 bases). Per the germline V gene, CDR1 is KGHSH and CDR2 is LQKENI. The CDR3 runs to 17 residues. V dropped 4 bases and J dropped 2 bases, with 20 bases sitting between them.

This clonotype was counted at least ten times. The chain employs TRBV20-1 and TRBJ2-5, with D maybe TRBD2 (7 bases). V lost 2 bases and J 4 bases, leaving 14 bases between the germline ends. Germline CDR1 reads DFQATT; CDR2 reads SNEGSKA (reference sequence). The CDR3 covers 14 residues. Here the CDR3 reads CSARPGEGGETQYF. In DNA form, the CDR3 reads TGCAGTGCTAGACCAGGGGAGGGTGGAGAGACCCAGTACTTC.

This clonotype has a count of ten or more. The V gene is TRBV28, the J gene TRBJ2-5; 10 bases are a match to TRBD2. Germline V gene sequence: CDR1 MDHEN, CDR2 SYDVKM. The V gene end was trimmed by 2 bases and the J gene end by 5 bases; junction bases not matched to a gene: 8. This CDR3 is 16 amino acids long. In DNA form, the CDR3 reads TGTGCCAGCAGTTTAGGGCTAGCGGGAGATTGGGAGACCCAGTACTTC. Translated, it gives CASSLGLAGDWETQYF.

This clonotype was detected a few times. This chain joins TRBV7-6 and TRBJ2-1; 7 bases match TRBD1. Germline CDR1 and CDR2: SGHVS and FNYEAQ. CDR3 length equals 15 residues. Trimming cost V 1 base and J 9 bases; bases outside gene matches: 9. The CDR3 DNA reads TGTGCCAGCAGCTTAGGACAGGGTTATTATGGTGAGCAGTTCTTC. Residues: CASSLGQGYYGEQFF.

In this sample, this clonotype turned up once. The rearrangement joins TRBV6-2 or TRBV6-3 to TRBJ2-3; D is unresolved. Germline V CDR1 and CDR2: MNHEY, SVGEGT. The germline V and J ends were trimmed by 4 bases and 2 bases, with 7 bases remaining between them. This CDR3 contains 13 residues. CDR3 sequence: CASSSSNTDTQYF. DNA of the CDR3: TGTGCCAGCAGTTCCAGCAACACAGATACGCAGTATTTT.

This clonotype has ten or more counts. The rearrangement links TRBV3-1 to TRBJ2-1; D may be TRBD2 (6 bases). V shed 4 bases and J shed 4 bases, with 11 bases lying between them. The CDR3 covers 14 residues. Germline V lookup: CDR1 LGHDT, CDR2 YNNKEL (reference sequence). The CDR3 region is CASSPRTTYNEQFF. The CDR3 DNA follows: TGTGCCAGCAGCCCCCGGACTACTTACAATGAGCAGTTCTTC.

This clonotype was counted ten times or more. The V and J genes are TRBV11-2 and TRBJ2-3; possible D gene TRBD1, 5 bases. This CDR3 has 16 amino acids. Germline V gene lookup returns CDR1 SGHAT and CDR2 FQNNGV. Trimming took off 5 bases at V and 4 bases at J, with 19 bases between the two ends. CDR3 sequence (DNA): TGTGCCAGCAGCGCCCGACAGTATGGTCTTGCAGATACGCAGTATTTT. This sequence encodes CASSARQYGLADTQYF. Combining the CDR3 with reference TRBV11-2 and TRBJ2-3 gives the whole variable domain EAGVAQSPRYKIIEKRQSVAFWCNPISGHATLYWYQQILGQGPKLLIQFQNNGVVDDSQLPKDRFSAERLKGVDSTLKIQPAKLEDSAVYLCASSARQYGLADTQYFGPGTRLTVL.

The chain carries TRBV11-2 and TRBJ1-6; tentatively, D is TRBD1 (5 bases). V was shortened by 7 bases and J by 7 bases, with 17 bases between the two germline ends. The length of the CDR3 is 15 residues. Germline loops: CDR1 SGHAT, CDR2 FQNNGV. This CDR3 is CASMGTRMGNSPLHF. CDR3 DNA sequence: TGTGCCAGCATGGGGACTCGGATGGGGAATTCACCCCTCCACTTT. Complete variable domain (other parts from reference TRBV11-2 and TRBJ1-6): EAGVAQSPRYKIIEKRQSVAFWCNPISGHATLYWYQQILGQGPKLLIQFQNNGVVDDSQLPKDRFSAERLKGVDSTLKIQPAKLEDSAVYLCASMGTRMGNSPLHFGNGTRLTVT.

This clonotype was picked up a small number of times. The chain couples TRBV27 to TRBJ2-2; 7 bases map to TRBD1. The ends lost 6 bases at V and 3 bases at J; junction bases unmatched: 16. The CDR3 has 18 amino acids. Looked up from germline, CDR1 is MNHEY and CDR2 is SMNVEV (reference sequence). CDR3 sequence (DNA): TGTGCCAGCAGCCACAACCTCAGGGGGATAGAGGACACCGGGGAGCTGTTTTTT. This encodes CASSHNLRGIEDTGELFF.

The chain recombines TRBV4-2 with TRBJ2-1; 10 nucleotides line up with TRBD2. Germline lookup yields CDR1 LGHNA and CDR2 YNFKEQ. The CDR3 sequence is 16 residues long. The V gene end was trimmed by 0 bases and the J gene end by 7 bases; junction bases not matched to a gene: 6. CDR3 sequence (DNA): TGTGCCAGCAGCCAAGAGGGAGCGGGAGGGCCGAATGAGCAGTTCTTC. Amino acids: CASSQEGAGGPNEQFF.

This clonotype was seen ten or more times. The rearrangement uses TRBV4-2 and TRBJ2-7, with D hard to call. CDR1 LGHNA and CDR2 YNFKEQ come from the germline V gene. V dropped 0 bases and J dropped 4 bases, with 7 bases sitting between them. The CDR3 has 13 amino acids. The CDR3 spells CASSQESPYEQYF. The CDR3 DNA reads TGTGCCAGCAGCCAAGAGAGTCCATACGAGCAGTACTTC.

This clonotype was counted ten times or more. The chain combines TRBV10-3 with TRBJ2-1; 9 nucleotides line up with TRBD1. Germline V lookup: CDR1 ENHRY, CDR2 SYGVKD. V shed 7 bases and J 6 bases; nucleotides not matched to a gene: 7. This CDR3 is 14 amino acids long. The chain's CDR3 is CAITRTGAVNEQFF. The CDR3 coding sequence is TGTGCCATCACTCGGACAGGGGCGGTCAATGAGCAGTTCTTC.